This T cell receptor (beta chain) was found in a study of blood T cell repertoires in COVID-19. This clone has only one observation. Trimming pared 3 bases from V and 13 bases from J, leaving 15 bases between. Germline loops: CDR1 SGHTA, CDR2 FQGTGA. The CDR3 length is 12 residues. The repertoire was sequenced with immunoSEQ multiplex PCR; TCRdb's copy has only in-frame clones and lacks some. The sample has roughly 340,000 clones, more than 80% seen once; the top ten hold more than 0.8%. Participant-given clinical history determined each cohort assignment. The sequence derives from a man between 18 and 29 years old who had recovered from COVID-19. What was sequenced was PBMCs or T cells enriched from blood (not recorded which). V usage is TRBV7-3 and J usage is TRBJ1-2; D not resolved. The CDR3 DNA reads TGTGCCAGCAGCTTGACCACAGAGTATCTCACCTTC. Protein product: CASSLTTEYLTF.